This TCR beta chain was captured in a study of blood T cells in healthy people across ages. Turning to the study itself: About one barcoded beta molecule was captured per two T cells (by template switching).

The total RNA that was extracted per sample amounted to at least 5 micrograms. V lost 6 bases and J lost 4; bases outside the gene matches: 5. CDR3 length: 13 residues. The germline V gene encodes CDR1 SNHLY and CDR2 FYNNEI. The authors ran a second PCR of about 6 to 11 cycles using a sample-barcoded 5' primer and a J-beta primer mix. TCRdb ran MiXCR on the 5' RACE reads and lists one entry per CDR3 protein. The sample has roughly 720,000 distinct CDR3 sequences, 40% to 65% seen once; the top ten hold approximately 40%. This rearrangement joins TRBV2 to TRBJ1-1, with 7 bases fitting TRBD1. The sample consisted of blood. The receptor comes from an elderly man in good health. CDR3 protein: CASSLQGVTEAFF. CDR3 coding DNA: TGTGCCAGCAGCCTTCAGGGGGTCACTGAAGCTTTCTTT.